Presented here are 23 T cell receptor beta chains from one specimen sequenced in a study of blood T cell repertoires in COVID-19 (dated by TCRdb to about 2020). The method behind the library was the immunoSEQ multiplex PCR assay. TCRdb took over this immuneACCESS table, retaining in-frame rearrangements with V and J assigned. Such tables are incomplete; in checked studies, under half of the missing clones stem from an unresolved V gene, and the remainder is unexplained. In all, the sample holds about 110,000 clones, and 88% of those were seen once. 2.4% of the sample is held by the ten biggest clonotypes. Sequencing was carried out using peripheral blood. These receptors were obtained from a human donor in a cohort sampled during active COVID-19.

This chain links TRBV2 with TRBJ2-1, with a tentative D call TRBD1 (5 bases). The germline V gene has CDR1 SNHLY and CDR2 FYNNEI. The germline V and J ends were trimmed by 1 base and 4 bases, with 17 bases remaining between them. The CDR3 is 17 residues long. DNA of the CDR3: TGTGCCAGCAGTGAAGTCGCGGACATCTTCGCGTACAATGAGCAGTTCTTC. Its protein is CASSEVADIFAYNEQFF.

This sequence joins TRBV2 and TRBJ1-2; 10 nucleotides agree with TRBD1. From germline, CDR1 is SNHLY and CDR2 FYNNEI. This CDR3 contains 14 residues. The junction had 6 bases not matched to a gene; V was cut back by 2 bases and J by 9 bases. The CDR3 loop is CASSEMGQGTRYTF. CDR3 coding DNA: TGTGCCAGCAGTGAAATGGGACAGGGGACCCGCTACACCTTC.

V and J are TRBV3-1 (or the pseudogene TRBV3-2) and TRBJ2-7; 9 bases fit TRBD1. The germline V gene encodes CDR1 LGHDT and CDR2 YNNKEL (reference sequence). This CDR3 comprises 15 residues. The V segment lost 1 base and the J segment 5 bases; nucleotides outside the gene matches: 6. The CDR3 nucleotides read TGTGCCAGCAGCCAAGCCGACAGGGGGGTGGACGAGCAGTACTTC. Its translation: CASSQADRGVDEQYF.

The rearrangement uses TRBV23-1 and TRBJ1-4; D uncertain. TRBV23-1 is noted as an ORF with a role that remains uncertain. Trimming took 4 bases from V and 6 from J, leaving 6 bases between them. CDR3 size: 12 residues. The DNA for the CDR3 is TGCGCCAGCAGTCTACGGGATGAAAAACTGTTTTTT. Protein product: CASSLRDEKLFF.

The chain uses TRBV7-9 and TRBJ1-1; TRBD1 agrees at 8 bases. With 0 bases clipped from V and 4 bases from J, the junction kept 10 bases outside the gene matches. The CDR3 is 17 residues long. CDR1 is SEHNR and CDR2 is FQNEAQ in the germline V gene (reference sequence). The CDR3 loop reads CASSLADRGILGTEAFF. The CDR3 nucleotides are TGTGCCAGCAGCTTAGCCGACAGGGGAATCCTAGGCACTGAAGCTTTCTTT.

The chain couples TRBV23-1 to TRBJ2-3; 9 bases align to TRBD2. Being an ORF, TRBV23-1 has a function that is uncertain. The V segment lost 6 bases and the J segment 0 bases; nucleotides outside the gene matches: 7. This CDR3 contains 16 residues. The CDR3 DNA follows: TGCGCCAGCAGGCCGACTAGCGGAGCTAGCACAGATACGCAGTATTTT. Protein sequence: CASRPTSGASTDTQYF.

CDR3 bases: TGTGCCAGCAGCCCGGGGACAATAGGAGCTGAAAAACTGTTTTTT. Translating it yields CASSPGTIGAEKLFF. V gene TRBV7-9 combines with J gene TRBJ1-4; D possibly corresponds to TRBD1 (6 bases). CDR1 and CDR2 from the germline V gene are SEHNR and FQNEAQ (reference sequence). V was cut by 5 bases and J by 7 bases, with 17 bases left in between. This CDR3 comprises 15 residues.

The chain is built from TRBV18 and TRBJ1-2; D may be TRBD1 (5 bases). CDR3 length: 12 amino acids. Germline lookup yields CDR1 KGHSH and CDR2 LQKENI. Trimming left V 3 bases short and J 4 bases short, with 6 bases between. DNA of the CDR3: TGTGCCAGCTCACCGGACATCTATGGCTACACCTTC. Its protein is CASSPDIYGYTF. Complete variable domain (other parts from reference TRBV18 and TRBJ1-2): NAGVMQNPRHLVRRRGQEARLRCSPMKGHSHVYWYRQLPEEGLKFMVYLQKENIIDESGMPKERFSAEFPKEGPSILRIQQVVRGDSAAYFCASSPDIYGYTFGSGTRLTVV.

V is TRBV6-5 and J is TRBJ1-1; D uncertain. The CDR3 has 15 amino acids. Trimming cost V 7 bases and J 4 bases, with 19 bases left between them. Germline V CDR1 and CDR2: MNHEY, SVGAGI. The CDR3 DNA sequence: TGTGCCAGCACCCCTCTCTCCACAGCCACCACTGAAGCTTTCTTT. Its translation: CASTPLSTATTEAFF.

The chain recombines TRBV27 with TRBJ1-5, with D perhaps matching TRBD1 (5 bases). V was trimmed by 5 bases and J by 6 bases, leaving 26 bases between them. The germline CDR1 and CDR2 sequences are MNHEY and SMNVEV (reference sequence). This CDR3 contains 18 residues. The CDR3 protein is CASSVSWGDPYQGQPQHF. The CDR3 bases are TGTGCCAGCAGTGTTTCATGGGGGGATCCTTATCAGGGTCAGCCCCAGCATTTT.

A note on this clone: One end of the junction varies from germline; a read error may be responsible. The chain couples TRBV9 to TRBJ1-2; a weak D match, TRBD1 (6 bases). The germline V gene encodes CDR1 SGDLS and CDR2 YYNGEE. The CDR3 extends over 13 amino acids. Here the CDR3 reads CASSPVPFGQPLF. The CDR3 coding sequence is TGTGCCAGCAGCCCTGTCCCATTCGGACAGCCCCTCTTC.

The chain links TRBV4-1 to TRBJ2-7, with TRBD2 identical over 8 bases. Per germline, CDR1 MGHRA and CDR2 YSYEKL. The ends lost 6 bases at V and 4 bases at J; junction bases unmatched: 8. This CDR3 is built from 14 residues. As DNA, the CDR3 is TGCGCCAGCAGTGTGGGACTAGGACCTTACGAGCAGTACTTC. It translates to CASSVGLGPYEQYF.

The J gene is TRBJ2-2, the V gene TRBV18; 15 positions match TRBD2. Germline V gives CDR1 KGHSH, CDR2 LQKENI. V dropped 3 bases and J dropped 4; count of bases not matched to a gene: 3. The CDR3 consists of 17 residues. As DNA, the CDR3 is TGTGCCAGCTCACCTTCGGGACTAGCGGGAGGCACCGGGGAGCTGTTTTTT. This gives the protein CASSPSGLAGGTGELFF.

The genes are TRBV6-5 and TRBJ2-7; TRBD2 agrees at 9 bases. V lost 0 bases to trimming and J lost 6 bases; unmatched junction nucleotides: 6. Germline V lookup: CDR1 MNHEY, CDR2 SVGAGI. The CDR3 spans 15 residues. The CDR3 protein is CASSYSATSGTEQYF. The CDR3 DNA reads as TGTGCCAGCAGTTACTCAGCGACTAGCGGAACCGAGCAGTACTTC.

V and J are TRBV13 and TRBJ2-3; perhaps TRBD2 as D (7 bases). There are 16 residues in the CDR3. CDR1 and CDR2 from the germline V gene are PRHDT and FYEKMQ (reference sequence). V lost 5 bases to trimming and J lost 5 bases, with 20 bases between them. The CDR3 region is CASSPTGGGQRDTQYF. CDR3 DNA sequence: TGTGCCAGCAGCCCAACTGGGGGGGGGCAGAGAGATACGCAGTATTTT. Together with reference TRBV13 and TRBJ2-3, the CDR3 gives the full variable domain: AAGVIQSPRHLIKEKRETATLKCYPIPRHDTVYWYQQGPGQDPQFLISFYEKMQSDKGSIPDRFSAQQFSDYHSELNMSSLELGDSALYFCASSPTGGGQRDTQYFGPGTRLTVL.

The chain recombines TRBV5-1 with TRBJ2-1; TRBD2 might be the D (6 bases). V was shortened by 0 bases and J by 4 bases, with 11 bases between the two germline ends. The CDR3 has 15 amino acids. The germline V gene has CDR1 SGHRS and CDR2 YFSETQ. CDR3 DNA: TGCGCCAGCAGCTTGGATGTTAGCGGATACAATGAGCAGTTCTTC. Translation: CASSLDVSGYNEQFF. Together with reference TRBV5-1 and TRBJ2-1, the CDR3 gives the full variable domain: KAGVTQTPRYLIKTRGQQVTLSCSPISGHRSVSWYQQTPGQGLQFLFEYFSETQRNKGNFPGRFSGRQFSNSRSEMNVSTLELGDSALYLCASSLDVSGYNEQFFGPGTRLTVL.

The chain recombines TRBV5-8 with TRBJ2-3; TRBD2 might be the D (5 bases). The CDR3 runs 13 residues. V gave up 0 bases and J gave up 11 bases, with 13 bases separating them. Germline CDR1 SGHTS, CDR2 YDEGEE. For the CDR3, the DNA is TGTGCCAGCAGCTTGGACGGCTTTGAGGGGCAGTATTTT. Translation gives CASSLDGFEGQYF. Combining the CDR3 with reference TRBV5-8 and TRBJ2-3 gives the whole variable domain EAGVTQSPTHLIKTRGQQATLRCSPISGHTSVYWYQQALGLGLQFLLWYDEGEERNRGNFPPRFSGRQFPNYSSELNVNALELEDSALYLCASSLDGFEGQYFGPGTRLTVL.

The J gene is TRBJ2-7, the V gene TRBV9; 7 positions match TRBD2. The length of the CDR3 is 15 residues. Germline assignment: CDR1 SGDLS and CDR2 YYNGEE. V lost 4 bases to trimming and J lost 0 bases; unmatched junction nucleotides: 7. The CDR3 nucleotides read TGTGCCAGCAGCCCCGACGGGACTATCTCCTACGAGCAGTACTTC. This translates into CASSPDGTISYEQYF.

This clone appeared a few times. The chain links TRBV6-5 to TRBJ1-2; weak D call: TRBD1 (6 bases). Per germline, CDR1 MNHEY and CDR2 SVGAGI. CDR3 length: 12 residues. Trimming took 8 bases from V and 4 from J, leaving 11 bases between them. The CDR3 is CASRTGSYGYTF. Here the CDR3 DNA reads TGTGCCAGCCGAACAGGGTCCTATGGCTACACCTTC.

This clone was seen only a few times. The chain carries TRBV10-3 and TRBJ2-7, with 7 bases that match TRBD1. This CDR3 contains 14 residues. With V trimmed by 6 bases and J by 2 bases, 7 bases remained unmatched. The V gene's germline CDR1 is ENHRY and CDR2 SYGVKD. The CDR3 DNA reads as TGTGCCATCAGGATATCGGGACAGACCTACGAGCAGTACTTC. Translated: CAIRISGQTYEQYF.

The chain combines TRBV30 with TRBJ1-5; a weak D match, TRBD1 (5 bases). The ends were cut back, 1 base at V and 7 bases at J, with 14 bases in the middle. The CDR3 contains 14 residues. Germline V gene lookup returns CDR1 GTSNPN and CDR2 SVGIG (reference sequence). The CDR3 here is CAWSAGRAGQPQHF. The CDR3 DNA follows: TGTGCCTGGAGTGCAGGCAGGGCTGGGCAGCCCCAGCATTTT. Supplemented by reference TRBV30 and TRBJ1-5, the full variable domain reads SQTIHQWPATLVQPVGSPLSLECTVEGTSNPNLYWYRQAAGRGLQLLFYSVGIGQISSEVPQNLSASRPQDRQFILSSKKLLLSDSGFYLCAWSAGRAGQPQHFGDGTRLSIL.

This clone was observed a handful of times. The chain recombines TRBV11-3 with TRBJ1-6; the D gene is possibly TRBD1 (6 bases). The ends were cut back, 5 bases at V and 0 bases at J, with 8 bases in the middle. The CDR3 is 15 amino acids. CDR1 and CDR2 (germline): SGHNT, YENEEA. In nucleotides, the CDR3 is TGTGCCAGCAGCGTGGACAGCTCCTATAATTCACCCCTCCACTTT. It translates to CASSVDSSYNSPLHF.

V gene TRBV19 combines with J gene TRBJ2-1; possible D gene TRBD2, 5 bases. Germline CDR1 is LNHDA and CDR2 is SQIVND (reference sequence). V was pared by 3 bases and J by 9 bases, with 18 bases between. There are 15 residues in the CDR3. The CDR3 sequence: CASSIRHRTGVEQFF. The DNA for the CDR3 is TGTGCCAGTAGTATTAGGCACCGTACCGGGGTTGAGCAGTTCTTC.